The subject of this entry is one T cell receptor (beta chain). Its antigen is as yet unknown. A second PCR, run for about 6 to 11 cycles, used a sample-barcoded 5' primer plus a J-beta primer mix. MiXCR, applied by TCRdb to the 5' RACE reads, yields one record per CDR3 protein. The sample has 750,000 to 950,000 distinct CDR3 sequences, 50% to 65% seen once. This CDR3 is built from 16 residues. V lost 5 bases and J lost 5, with 19 bases in between. CDR1 and CDR2 from the germline V gene are SGHNT and YENEEA. These data originate in a study of blood T cells in healthy people across ages. Study summary: Through template switching, about one barcoded beta molecule was captured per two T cells, as measured in model experiments.

Study outcomes and limitations: For the donors, CMV status was unknown and possibly confounded expanded clonotype changes. Unsorted PBMCs ruled out conclusive naive versus antigen-experienced comparison.

The sample consisted of blood. The chain carries TRBV11-3 and TRBJ2-1; D uncertain. The clonotype comes from a man of 80 years or more in good health. CDR3 loop: CASSIWTWTAHNEQFF. CDR3 in DNA: TGTGCCAGCAGCATATGGACCTGGACGGCCCACAATGAGCAGTTCTTC.